The clone carrying this TCR beta chain occurred many times. Its target is unknown. Starting material for RNA and DNA co-extraction consisted of about 17-32 mg of unsorted bulk tissue. The template, roughly 0.45 ug total RNA, yielded TCR beta cDNA made with a constant-region primer. The TCR beta library was amplified through three nested multiplex PCR rounds in a modified ARM-PCR procedure. The first two PCR rounds used TRBV1-TRBV30 primers with a Cbeta primer, roughly 10 cycles each. TCRdb re-called the multiplex PCR reads with MiXCR, one entry per CDR3 protein. Seen here are tens of thousands of distinct CDR3 sequences, around 70% observed once, and the top ten hold roughly 19%. The CDR3 totals 18 residues. CDR1 and CDR2 from the germline V gene are MDHEN and SYDVKM. Unmatched junction bases numbered 14, after V lost 3 bases and J lost 2 bases. This specimen comes from a study of tumor-infiltrating lymphocytes in primary liver carcinoma. The overall study: Samples produced roughly 3.5 to 7.13 million productive TCRbeta reads, comparable across tissue types.

Notes on the study in general: Overlap between tumor regions exceeded overlap of tumor with adjacent tissue or blood. Detection in all five tumor regions applied to only about 7-24% of top clones. Against blood, tumors held a significantly higher top-250-clone fraction (p = 0.039).

The origin of this receptor is a man aged 35-49 years with primary liver carcinoma and hepatitis B virus infection. The chain uses TRBV28 and TRBJ2-7; 9 bases agree with TRBD1. Sequenced sample: liver tumor tissue from sampling region 1. Described subset: tumor region T1, superior pole. CDR3 nucleotides: TGTGCCAGCAGTTTGGGTCCAGGGACAGGGCTAGGGGCCTACGAGCAGTACTTC. Protein sequence: CASSLGPGTGLGAYEQYF.